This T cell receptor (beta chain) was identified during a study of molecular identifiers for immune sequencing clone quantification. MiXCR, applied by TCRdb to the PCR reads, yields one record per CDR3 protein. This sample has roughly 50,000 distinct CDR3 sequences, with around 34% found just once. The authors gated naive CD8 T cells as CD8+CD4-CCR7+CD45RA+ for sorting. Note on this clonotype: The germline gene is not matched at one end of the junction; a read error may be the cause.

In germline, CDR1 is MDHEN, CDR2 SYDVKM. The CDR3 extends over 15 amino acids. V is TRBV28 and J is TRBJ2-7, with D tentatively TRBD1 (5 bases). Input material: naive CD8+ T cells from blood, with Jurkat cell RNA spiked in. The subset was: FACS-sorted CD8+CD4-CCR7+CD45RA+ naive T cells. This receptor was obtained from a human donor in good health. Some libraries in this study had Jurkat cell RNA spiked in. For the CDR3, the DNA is TGTGCCAGCAGTACCCTGACCAGGGCCCGCTACGAGCAGAACTTC. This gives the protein CASSTLTRARYEQNF.